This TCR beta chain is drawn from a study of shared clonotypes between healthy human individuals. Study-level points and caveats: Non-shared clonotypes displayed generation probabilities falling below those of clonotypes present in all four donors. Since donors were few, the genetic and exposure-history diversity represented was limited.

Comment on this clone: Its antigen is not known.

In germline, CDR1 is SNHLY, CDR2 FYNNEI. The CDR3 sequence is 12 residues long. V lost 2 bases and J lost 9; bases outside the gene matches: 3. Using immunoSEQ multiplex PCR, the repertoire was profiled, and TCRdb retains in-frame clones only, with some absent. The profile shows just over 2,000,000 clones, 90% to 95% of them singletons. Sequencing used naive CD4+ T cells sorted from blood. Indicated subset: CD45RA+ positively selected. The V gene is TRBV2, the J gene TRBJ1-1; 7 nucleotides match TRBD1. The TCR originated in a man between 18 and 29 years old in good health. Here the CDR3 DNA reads TGTGCCAGCAGTGAATGGGACAGACAAGCTTTCTTT. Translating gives CASSEWDRQAFF.